This TCR beta chain was recovered during a study of T cells after yellow fever vaccination. Trimming pared 2 bases from V and 5 bases from J, leaving 16 bases between. Per the germline V gene, CDR1 is MNHNS and CDR2 is SASEGT. The CDR3 covers 15 residues. Via MiXCR, TCRdb re-called the 5' RACE reads, giving one row per CDR3 protein. The sample holds around 310,000 distinct CDR3 sequences, over 3.5% seen once. This clonotype was seen more than once but under ten times. The receptor's source is a man younger than 30 who received the YFV17D yellow fever vaccine. The chain has TRBV6-1 and TRBJ2-7, with D uncertain. The starting material was PBMCs, obtained 15 days after the yellow fever booster vaccination. The CDR3 DNA reads TGTGCCAGCAGTGAACGCGAACAGCTATTCAACGAGCAGTACGTC. It codes for CASSEREQLFNEQYV.